The 10 T cell receptor beta chains listed next were all sequenced from one sample in a study of control samples from healthy donors and cancer patients (dated by TCRdb to 2020 to 2022). Library preparation was by the immunoSEQ multiplex PCR assay. In its TCRdb copy, this immuneACCESS table keeps in-frame sequences only and misses some clones. Where compared with another copy, unresolved V genes explain less than half of these, and the others have no known cause. This sample is represented by roughly 88,000 clones; approximately 91% of them were singletons. Of the sample, approximately 1% falls within the top ten clones. Sequencing used blood. Receptors originate from a woman in her 30s in good health.

The rearrangement uses TRBV27 and TRBJ2-1; TRBD2 matches 12 bases. The CDR3 sequence is 14 residues long. J was trimmed by 7 bases and V by 7 bases; bases with no gene match: 5. The germline CDR1 and CDR2 sequences are MNHEY and SMNVEV (reference sequence). The CDR3 loop is CASKGLAGFNEQFF. Here the CDR3 DNA reads TGTGCCAGCAAAGGACTAGCGGGATTTAATGAGCAGTTCTTC.

The chain recombines TRBV6-6 with TRBJ1-5; D possibly corresponds to TRBD1 (5 bases). This CDR3 region has 16 residues. Germline V lookup: CDR1 MNHNY, CDR2 SVGAGI (reference sequence). Trimming cost V 0 bases and J 11 bases, with 20 bases left between them. Here the CDR3 DNA reads TGTGCCAGCAGTTACTCCCTGGACACCCGTCATCAATCCCAGCATTTT. Translating it yields CASSYSLDTRHQSQHF.

This clone was seen only once. The chain combines TRBV5-4 with TRBJ2-7, with D perhaps matching TRBD2 (6 bases). Germline CDR1 reads SGHNT; CDR2 reads YYREEE (reference sequence). The CDR3 runs to 14 residues. V was cut by 0 bases and J by 6 bases, with 13 bases left in between. CDR3 protein: CASSLDPGSGEQYF. CDR3 DNA: TGTGCCAGCAGCTTGGATCCCGGGAGTGGCGAGCAGTACTTC.

The V call is TRBV7-7, the J call TRBJ1-5, with 11 positions matching TRBD1. V dropped 5 bases and J dropped 0; count of bases not matched to a gene: 15. Germline V gives CDR1 SSHAT, CDR2 FNYEAQ (reference sequence). The CDR3 runs to 20 residues. CDR3 residues: CASSRLRTGGQGHSNQPQHF. In nucleotides, the CDR3 is TGTGCCAGCAGCCGGCTCCGGACAGGGGGCCAGGGGCATAGCAATCAGCCCCAGCATTTT.

The sample holds a few counts of this clone. This chain joins TRBV5-1 and TRBJ2-6; 9 bases agree with TRBD1. J lost 4 bases, V lost 4 bases, and 9 bases had no gene match. The CDR3 has 17 residues. The germline CDR1 and CDR2 sequences are SGHRS and YFSETQ. Here the CDR3 reads CASSAIQGAQGANVLTF. CDR3 DNA: TGCGCCAGCAGCGCAATACAGGGGGCGCAGGGGGCCAACGTCCTGACTTTC.

A remark on this clone: A junction boundary mismatches the germline segment, possibly from a read error. Other DNA sequences in this sample translate to the same CDR3. The rearrangement links TRBV19 to TRBJ2-7; 9 nucleotides match TRBD1. Germline CDR1 reads LNHDA; CDR2 reads SQIVND (reference sequence). CDR3 length: 14 residues. DNA of the CDR3: TGTGCCAGCAGTACAAACAGGGGGCACTACGAGCAGTACTTC. It codes for CASSTNRGHYEQYF.

This sequence joins TRBV5-4 and TRBJ1-6; D is possibly TRBD1 (6 bases). Germline V gene sequence: CDR1 SGHNT, CDR2 YYREEE (reference sequence). The V gene lost 1 base and the J gene lost 10 bases, with 6 bases spanning the gap. The CDR3 has 12 amino acids. The CDR3 loop is CASSLTGSPLHF. The CDR3 DNA follows: TGTGCCAGCAGCTTGACAGGGTCACCCCTCCACTTT.

About this clone: One end of the junction fails to match germline, which may point to a read error. This chain links TRBV30 with TRBJ2-3, with 10 bases lining up with TRBD2. Looked up from germline, CDR1 is GTSNPN and CDR2 is SVGIG (reference sequence). This CDR3 has 15 amino acids. CDR3 sequence (DNA): TGTACCTGGGCTAGCGGGAGTATAGTGGCAGATACGCAGTATTTT. It encodes CTWASGSIVADTQYF.

Worth noting for this clone: The junction shows a germline mismatch at one end, possibly a read error. This rearrangement joins TRBV6-1 to TRBJ1-6; unclear D gene. Per germline, CDR1 MNHNS and CDR2 SASEGT. The CDR3 spans 12 residues. The chain's CDR3 is CASSEALRVPLF. The CDR3 region has the DNA TGTGCCAGCAGTGAAGCTTTGAGGGTCCCTCTCTTT.

The chain couples TRBV12-3 or TRBV12-4 to TRBJ1-1; TRBD1 is a possible D gene (6 bases). V lost 10 bases and J 3 bases, leaving 9 bases between the germline ends. This CDR3 has 11 amino acids. This CDR3 is CAIQGYTEAFF. Here the CDR3 DNA reads TGTGCCATCCAGGGGTACACTGAAGCTTTCTTT.